The present entry profiles one T cell receptor beta chain with its context. The data were taken from a study of blood T cell repertoires in COVID-19. Study summary: The samples span acute and convalescent COVID-19 from the United States, Italy and Spain. PBMCs, B-cell-depleted T cells, or T cells provided the cDNA or gDNA that made up the material.

V gave up 5 bases and J gave up 8 bases, with 18 bases separating them. Germline assignment: CDR1 SGHAT and CDR2 FQNNGV. This CDR3 comprises 15 residues. As originally analysed: Counts of nucleated cells, estimated from reference gene primer amplification, were obtained. Clones were read by immunoSEQ multiplex PCR, and TCRdb kept only the in-frame ones, dropping some. Clone size and the V and J calls come from that table; the DNA yielded D and trimming. This sample has under 130,000 clones, with around 83% found just once. The TCR sequence derives from a woman older than 75 with acute or convalescent COVID-19. The sequenced material came from peripheral blood. The gene calls are TRBV11-2 and TRBJ1-4; no clear D gene. CDR3 sequence: CASSISTGVREKLFF. Here the CDR3 DNA reads TGTGCCAGCAGCATTAGTACCGGGGTGCGGGAAAAACTGTTTTTT.